This passage covers 27 T cell receptor beta chains from one sample sequenced in a study of tumor-infiltrating lymphocytes in primary liver carcinoma. Co-extraction yielded RNA and DNA from about 20-30 mg of unsorted bulk tissue. With a constant-region primer, TCR beta cDNA was made from approximately 520 ng of total RNA. Modified slightly, ARM-PCR produced TCR beta libraries over three nested multiplex PCR rounds. PCR rounds one and two used TRBV1-TRBV30 forward primers with a C-beta reverse primer for approximately 10 cycles each. One entry per CDR3 protein, called by TCRdb with MiXCR from the multiplex PCR reads. The table includes about 100,000 distinct CDR3 sequences, roughly 70% detected once. The sequencing sample was made of tumor-adjacent normal liver tissue. The receptor set was obtained from a man between 35 and 55 years old with primary liver carcinoma and hepatitis B virus infection.

Concerning this clonotype itself: A much larger clone differs from this one at a single base, so this may be a read error. CDR3 sequence: CASSLRDRPFHGYTF. Here the CDR3 DNA reads TGTGCCAGCAGTTTAAGGGACAGGCCCTTCCATGGCTACACCTTC. J is TRBJ1-2 and V is TRBV12-3 or TRBV12-4; TRBD1 matches at 8 bases. This CDR3 comprises 15 residues. V trimming: 2 bases; J trimming: 6 bases; junction bases outside the gene matches: 8.

Comments on this clonotype: A much larger clone lies a single base off, so this may be a read error. The rearrangement joins TRBV10-1 to TRBJ2-2; TRBD2 matches at 12 bases. CDR3 size: 18 residues. Per germline, CDR1 WNHNN and CDR2 SYGVQD (reference sequence). J gave up 2 bases and V 6 bases, and 10 bases lay outside the gene matches. The CDR3 region is CASSPGSSGRVNTGELFF. The CDR3 nucleotides read TGCGCCAGCAGCCCCGGGTCTAGCGGGAGGGTTAACACCGGGGAGCTGTTTTTT.

In regard to this clonotype: The junction departs from the called germline gene at one end, perhaps through a read error. V is TRBV7-9 and J is TRBJ2-2, with D perhaps TRBD2 (5 bases). The length of the CDR3 is 14 residues. From germline, CDR1 is SEHNR and CDR2 FQNEAQ (reference sequence). The CDR3 bases are TGTGCCAGCAGCTTAGGAGCGAACACCGGGGAGCTCTTTTTT. Translation: CASSLGANTGELFF.

Of note for this clonotype: No conserved phenylalanine or tryptophan ends this CDR3, so it is likely a read error. This chain connects TRBV6-5 to TRBJ2-6; no definite D call. From germline, CDR1 is MNHEY and CDR2 SVGAGI. The CDR3 consists of 13 residues. V was trimmed by 7 bases and J by 4 bases, leaving 8 bases between them. CDR3 amino acids: CASTEWGANVLTS. CDR3 nucleotide sequence: TGTGCCAGCACCGAGTGGGGGGCCAACGTCCTGACTTCC.

A word on this clonotype: The junction departs from the called germline gene at one end, perhaps through a read error. The V gene is TRBV12-3 or TRBV12-4, the J gene TRBJ1-1; D call uncertain. The CDR3 sequence is 13 residues long. The CDR3 loop is CASTLSDLTQAFF. The CDR3 DNA is TGTGCCAGCACTTTATCGGATCTCACTCAAGCTTTCTTT.

As concerns this clonotype: Likely a read error: the CDR3 ends without its conserved phenylalanine or tryptophan. The genes are TRBV28 and TRBJ1-2, with TRBD1 as a possible D gene (6 bases). Per germline, CDR1 MDHEN and CDR2 SYDVKM. V was trimmed by 5 bases and J by 4 bases, leaving 14 bases between them. The CDR3 extends over 14 amino acids. Here the CDR3 reads CASSGGVVVYGYTI. CDR3 nucleotide sequence: TGTGCCAGCAGTGGGGGCGTGGTGGTCTATGGCTACACCATC.

Regarding this clonotype: A read error is possible here, since a much larger clone lies one base away. The rearrangement joins TRBV29-1 to TRBJ2-3, with a tentative D call TRBD2 (6 bases). Germline V gene data show CDR1 as SQVTM and CDR2 as ANQGSEA. CDR3 size: 13 residues. CDR3 sequence reads: CCVKGGGPDTQYF. The CDR3 nucleotides are TGCTGCGTGAAGGGAGGCGGCCCAGATACGCAGTATTTT.

In the case of this clonotype: A junction end diverges from the germline sequence, so it may reflect a read error. The chain couples TRBV11-2 to TRBJ1-1; possibly TRBD1 for D (5 bases). Germline V gene lookup returns CDR1 SGHAT and CDR2 FQNNGV. The CDR3 runs 15 residues. In DNA form, the CDR3 reads TGTGCCAGCAGCGCACCCGGGGGGGTGAATACTGGAGCTTTCTTT. Translation: CASSAPGGVNTGAFF.

There are many counts of this clonotype. The J gene is TRBJ2-1, the V gene TRBV6-1; D may correspond to TRBD1 or TRBD2 (5 bases each). V was trimmed by 4 bases and J by 7 bases, leaving 14 bases between them. CDR3 length: 14 residues. The germline V gene has CDR1 MNHNS and CDR2 SASEGT. This chain's CDR3 is CASSVVGEGNEQFF. The CDR3 DNA reads TGTGCCAGCAGTGTGGTGGGAGAGGGGAATGAGCAGTTCTTC.

The chain combines TRBV12-3 or TRBV12-4 with TRBJ1-1; D not certain. V lost 7 bases to trimming and J lost 4 bases, with 10 bases between them. The CDR3 contains 12 residues. The chain's CDR3 is CASTIRSTEAFF. CDR3 DNA sequence: TGTGCCAGCACGATACGCAGCACTGAAGCTTTCTTT.

A remark on this clonotype: Germline and junction disagree at one end, which may indicate a read error. The rearrangement uses TRBV18 and TRBJ2-7; 9 bases match TRBD1. The CDR3 is 15 residues long. Germline CDR1 reads KGHSH; CDR2 reads LQKENI. In nucleotides, the CDR3 is TGTGCCAGCTCACCACCGAAGGGACAGGGCTACGAGCAATACTTC. This encodes CASSPPKGQGYEQYF. The full variable domain, in which reference TRBV18 and TRBJ2-7 provide the parts outside the CDR3, is NAGVMQNPRHLVRRRGQEARLRCSPMKGHSHVYWYRQLPEEGLKFMVYLQKENIIDESGMPKERFSAEFPKEGPSILRIQQVVRGDSAAYFCASSPPKGQGYEQYFGPGTRLTVT.

About this clonotype itself: The junction departs from germline at one end; a sequencing error may be responsible. The V and J genes are TRBV10-3 and TRBJ2-6; 8 nucleotides agree with TRBD1. From germline, CDR1 is ENHRY and CDR2 SYGVKD. The CDR3 consists of 17 residues. Here the CDR3 reads CAIRAGQVDSGANILTF. CDR3 sequence (DNA): TGTGCCATCAGGGCGGGACAGGTGGACTCTGGGGCCAACATCCTGACTTTC.

For this clonotype: This could be a read error, since a much larger clone is one nucleotide away. This rearrangement joins TRBV14 to TRBJ2-2; perhaps TRBD1 as D (5 bases). V lost 5 bases to trimming and J lost 4 bases, with 14 bases between them. This CDR3 spans 15 amino acids. CDR1 is SGHDN and CDR2 is FVKESK in the germline V gene. The CDR3 DNA reads as TGTGCCAGCAGCGAGGTACAGGACACCACCGGGGAGCTGTTTTTT. It codes for CASSEVQDTTGELFF.

The chain couples TRBV12-3 or TRBV12-4 to TRBJ1-2; 7 nucleotides line up with TRBD1. CDR3 length equals 13 residues. V lost 4 bases to trimming and J lost 4 bases; unmatched junction nucleotides: 3. The CDR3 is CASSSGTVYGYTF. In DNA form, the CDR3 reads TGTGCCAGCAGTTCAGGGACAGTCTATGGCTACACCTTC.

For this clonotype: One junction end disagrees with the germline gene, perhaps due to a read error. This chain connects TRBV19 to TRBJ2-1; D is perhaps TRBD1 (5 bases). The germline CDR1 and CDR2 sequences are LNHDA and SQIVND (reference sequence). This CDR3 contains 13 residues. CDR3 nucleotide sequence: TGTGCCGGTAGTATCTCCAGGGCAAATGAGCAGTTCTTC. Amino acids: CAGSISRANEQFF. Supplemented by reference TRBV19 and TRBJ2-1, the full variable domain reads DGGITQSPKYLFRKEGQNVTLSCEQNLNHDAMYWYRQDPGQGLRLIYYSQIVNDFQKGDIAEGYSVSREKKESFPLTVTSAQKNPTAFYLCAGSISRANEQFFGPGTRLTVL.

The rearrangement links TRBV11-2 to TRBJ1-1; 8 nucleotides align to TRBD1. CDR3 length: 17 residues. V shed 6 bases, J shed 0 bases, and the junction held 12 bases outside the gene matches. Germline CDR1 SGHAT, CDR2 FQNNGV. Here the CDR3 reads CASRHDRDRRMNTEAFF. The CDR3 DNA is TGTGCCAGCAGGCACGACCGGGACAGGAGAATGAACACTGAAGCTTTCTTT.

V gene TRBV30 combines with J gene TRBJ1-1; 7 bases fit TRBD1. The CDR3 totals 16 residues. Germline CDR1 GTSNPN, CDR2 SVGIG (reference sequence). With V trimmed by 4 bases and J by 5 bases, 16 bases remained unmatched. As DNA, the CDR3 is TGTGCCTGGAAAGGGAAGTCGACGAAGGGGGCAACTGAAGCTTTCTTT. It yields the protein CAWKGKSTKGATEAFF.

In its sample, this clonotype was seen once. Likely a read error: the CDR3 ends without its conserved phenylalanine or tryptophan. The gene calls are TRBV24-1 and TRBJ1-2; 7 nucleotides line up with TRBD1. Germline assignment: CDR1 KGHDR and CDR2 SFDVKD. CDR3 size: 13 residues. With 6 bases clipped from V and 6 bases from J, the junction kept 6 bases outside the gene matches. As DNA, the CDR3 is TGTGCCACCAGTCCGACAGGGAAGGATGGCTACACCATC. Protein sequence: CATSPTGKDGYTI.

By share of the sample, this clonotype is medium-sized. The chain is built from TRBV6-1 and TRBJ1-5; D not resolved. CDR3 length: 16 residues. Germline lookup yields CDR1 MNHNS and CDR2 SASEGT. Trimming shortened V by 2 bases and J by 0 bases, and 11 bases separated the two germline ends. The DNA of the CDR3 is TGTGCCAGCAGTGAAACTACACCCGATAGCAATCAGCCCCAGCATTTT. It codes for CASSETTPDSNQPQHF.

A note on this clonotype: Mismatch with germline at one junction end may stem from a read error. The J gene is TRBJ2-5, the V gene TRBV11-2; maybe TRBD1 (5 bases). CDR1 and CDR2 from the germline V gene are SGHAT and FQNNGV. This CDR3 comprises 17 residues. CDR3 region: CASSLGALSGSQETQYF. CDR3 bases: TGTGCCAGTAGCTTAGGGGCCTTGTCCGGGTCTCAAGAGACCCAGTACTTC. The whole variable domain, remainder taken from reference TRBV11-2 and TRBJ2-5, is EAGVAQSPRYKIIEKRQSVAFWCNPISGHATLYWYQQILGQGPKLLIQFQNNGVVDDSQLPKDRFSAERLKGVDSTLKIQPAKLEDSAVYLCASSLGALSGSQETQYFGPGTRLLVL.

A word on this clonotype: Sequence at one end of the junction differs from germline and may be a read error. The V call is TRBV11-2, the J call TRBJ1-2; D ambiguous. Germline CDR1 SGHAT, CDR2 FQNNGV. The CDR3 spans 13 residues. DNA for the CDR3: TGCGCCAGCAACCCCCTTTGGGCCCGTGGCTACATCTTC. Its protein is CASNPLWARGYIF.

This clonotype was seen a handful of times. CDR3 sequence: CASSESVGQGADTQYF. For the CDR3, the DNA is TGCGCCAGCAGTGAGTCGGTGGGGCAGGGGGCAGATACGCAGTATTTT. The chain links TRBV10-1 to TRBJ2-3; TRBD1 aligns across 7 bases. The V gene's germline CDR1 is WNHNN and CDR2 SYGVQD (reference sequence). The CDR3 contains 16 residues. V dropped 0 bases and J dropped 4; count of bases not matched to a gene: 7.

This clonotype came up a few times. The V gene is TRBV7-6, the J gene TRBJ2-7; D might be TRBD2 (5 bases). V was cut by 5 bases and J by 4 bases, with 9 bases left in between. From germline, CDR1 is SGHVS and CDR2 FNYEAQ. The CDR3 is made up of 12 amino acids. The CDR3 bases are TGTGCCAGCAGCGAGGGATTGTACGAGCAGTACTTC. Protein product: CASSEGLYEQYF.

The chain employs TRBV28 and TRBJ2-7; 7 positions agree with TRBD1. The CDR3 loop spans 15 amino acids. After removal of 1 base from V and 2 bases from J, the junction contained 5 bases not matched to a gene. Germline CDR1 is MDHEN and CDR2 is SYDVKM. CDR3 residues: CASSLYSDRTYEQYF. In DNA, the CDR3 is TGTGCCAGCAGTTTATACTCGGACAGGACCTACGAGCAGTACTTC.

Concerning this clonotype: Mismatch with germline at one junction end may stem from a read error. The rearrangement joins TRBV11-2 to TRBJ2-7, with 7 bases that match TRBD2. CDR1 is SGHAT, CDR2 FQNNGV, per germline. The CDR3 has 16 amino acids. CDR3 amino acids: CPSSQVKAAGKPEQYF. In DNA, the CDR3 is TGTCCCAGCAGCCAAGTTAAGGCAGCGGGAAAGCCCGAGCAGTACTTT.

There are a few counts of this clonotype. This chain links TRBV5-1 with TRBJ2-5, with TRBD2 matching over 11 bases. This CDR3 is built from 16 residues. Germline assignment: CDR1 SGHRS and CDR2 YFSETQ. With 4 bases clipped from V and 5 bases from J, the junction kept 10 bases outside the gene matches. The CDR3: CASSLGTSGPGETQYF. In DNA form, the CDR3 reads TGCGCCAGCAGCCTCGGGACTAGCGGTCCCGGGGAGACCCAGTACTTC.

In the case of this clonotype: Without the conserved terminal phenylalanine or tryptophan, this CDR3 likely stems from a read error. No DNA is shown, since the ends of the CDR3 on it are uncertain; the CDR3 is the one TCRdb lists. The chain recombines TRBV11-2 with TRBJ2-1; the table's D call, TRBD2, has no DNA check behind it. Looked up from germline, CDR1 is SGHAT and CDR2 is FQNNGV. The CDR3 is made up of 16 amino acids, end residues included. The chain's CDR3 is CASSYSSTRGRGGGFY.